The clone carrying this T cell receptor (beta chain) has more than one count but fewer than ten. The entry originates in a study of shared clonotypes between healthy human individuals. The germline CDR1 and CDR2 sequences are SEHNR and FQNEAQ (reference sequence). The V and J ends lost 7 bases and 6 bases, in that order; junction bases with no gene match: 9. This CDR3 contains 15 residues. Method: immunoSEQ multiplex PCR; TCRdb's copy keeps in-frame clones and lacks some. The sample consists of 600,000 to 750,000 clones, roughly 70% of them appearing once. The clonotype was recovered from a woman aged 25 to 39 in good health. The sequenced sample was memory CD4+ T cells sorted from blood. Regarding subset: CD45RA-negative fraction. This chain joins TRBV7-9 and TRBJ2-2, with TRBD1 matching 9 bases. CDR3 protein: CASNLGTGSPGELFF. DNA for the CDR3: TGTGCCAGCAACCTAGGGACAGGGTCCCCCGGGGAGCTGTTTTTT. Drawing the rest from reference TRBV7-9 and TRBJ2-2, the complete variable domain is DTGVSQNPRHKITKRGQNVTFRCDPISEHNRLYWYRQTLGQGPEFLTYFQNEAQLEKSRLLSDRFSAERPKGSFSTLEIQRTEQGDSAMYLCASNLGTGSPGELFFGEGSRLTVL.